One sample yielded the 27 T cell receptor beta chains listed below, sequenced in a study of blood T cell repertoires in COVID-19. Method: immunoSEQ multiplex PCR; TCRdb's copy keeps in-frame clones and lacks some. The data show about 230,000 clones, over 80% seen once. Sequencing was performed on peripheral blood. The receptors originated from a man aged 40-55 years with acute or convalescent COVID-19.

The gene calls are TRBV5-4 and TRBJ2-3, with a possible D match to TRBD2 (6 bases). The CDR3 covers 15 residues. The V gene's germline CDR1 is SGHNT and CDR2 YYREEE (reference sequence). Trimming pared 4 bases from V and 0 bases from J, leaving 12 bases between. CDR3 bases: TGTGCCAGCAGCGAGGGACTTCCTAGCACAGATACGCAGTATTTT. This translates into CASSEGLPSTDTQYF.

V and J are TRBV7-9 and TRBJ1-2; D not certain. This CDR3 contains 12 residues. CDR1 is SEHNR, CDR2 FQNEAQ, per germline (reference sequence). Trimming left V 6 bases short and J 8 bases short, with 13 bases between. CDR3 sequence (DNA): TGTGCCAGCAGTTATGATCATGAGGGCTACACCTTC. Residues: CASSYDHEGYTF. The full variable domain, with the rest looked up from reference TRBV7-9 and TRBJ1-2, is DTGVSQNPRHKITKRGQNVTFRCDPISEHNRLYWYRQTLGQGPEFLTYFQNEAQLEKSRLLSDRFSAERPKGSFSTLEIQRTEQGDSAMYLCASSYDHEGYTFGSGTRLTVV.

The rearrangement joins TRBV30 to TRBJ2-1, with 11 positions matching TRBD2. CDR1 GTSNPN and CDR2 SVGIG come from the germline V gene (reference sequence). CDR3 length equals 19 residues. Trimming took 0 bases from V and 0 from J; bases not matched to a gene: 10. The CDR3 DNA follows: TGTGCCTGGAGTGTCGGACTAGCGGGCGGCTCTCTCTCCTACAATGAGCAGTTCTTC. Translation gives CAWSVGLAGGSLSYNEQFF.

The V call is TRBV11-2, the J call TRBJ2-7; D not resolved. Trimming shortened V by 2 bases and J by 0 bases, and 5 bases separated the two germline ends. The CDR3 is 13 residues long. The germline gives CDR1 SGHAT, CDR2 FQNNGV. CDR3 sequence: CASSLPNSYEQYF. CDR3 in DNA: TGTGCCAGCAGCTTACCCAACTCCTACGAGCAGTACTTC.

The rearrangement joins TRBV19 to TRBJ2-3; TRBD2 aligns across 16 bases. J was trimmed by 5 bases and V by 6 bases; bases with no gene match: 8. The CDR3 runs 17 residues. Germline CDR1 LNHDA, CDR2 SQIVND (reference sequence). The chain's CDR3 is CASSAPGTSGRGDTQYF. For the CDR3, the DNA is TGTGCCAGTAGCGCCCCCGGGACTAGCGGGAGGGGAGATACGCAGTATTTT.

The chain uses TRBV10-3 and TRBJ2-3, with 7 bases matching TRBD2. Germline CDR1 and CDR2: ENHRY and SYGVKD. CDR3 length: 16 residues. Losses at the gene ends were 7 bases for V and 0 bases for J; bases not matched to a gene: 10. The CDR3 DNA reads as TGTGCCATCACCAGTACCCTAGCGGTTAGCACAGATACGCAGTATTTT. Translation: CAITSTLAVSTDTQYF.

The chain has TRBV3-1 (or the pseudogene TRBV3-2) and TRBJ2-1; D unclear. The germline gives CDR1 LGHDT, CDR2 YNNKEL (reference sequence). This CDR3 is built from 13 residues. Trimming stripped 5 bases from V and 6 bases from J, with 11 bases between. The DNA of the CDR3 is TGTGCCAGCAGCTCACAACCCTGCAATGAGCAGTTCTTC. Translation gives CASSSQPCNEQFF.

The rearrangement links TRBV6-5 to TRBJ1-1, with D hard to call. V lost 5 bases to trimming and J lost 7 bases, with 11 bases between them. Germline loops: CDR1 MNHEY, CDR2 SVGAGI. This CDR3 has 12 amino acids. The CDR3 region is CASSTGMGEAFF. DNA for the CDR3: TGTGCCAGCAGTACCGGGATGGGTGAAGCTTTCTTT.

CDR3 protein: CASSLAAEYNEQFF. CDR3 sequence (DNA): TGTGCCAGCAGCTTAGCTGCAGAATACAATGAGCAGTTCTTC. The chain is built from TRBV7-2 and TRBJ2-1; D gene unclear. The CDR3 sequence is 14 residues long. CDR1 is SGHTA, CDR2 FQGNSA, per germline. V gave up 0 bases and J gave up 4 bases, with 7 bases separating them.

V gene TRBV4-3 combines with J gene TRBJ2-5; 9 nucleotides line up with TRBD1. The length of the CDR3 is 13 residues. CDR1 is LGHNA and CDR2 is YSLEER in the germline V gene. V shed 0 bases, J shed 9 bases, and the junction held 2 bases outside the gene matches. This CDR3 is CASSQEQGASQYF. The CDR3 nucleotides are TGCGCCAGCAGCCAAGAACAGGGGGCTTCCCAGTACTTC.

V is TRBV14 and J is TRBJ2-7; TRBD2 might be the D (5 bases). The CDR3 runs to 14 residues. Trimming stripped 1 base from V and 6 bases from J, with 13 bases between. Germline CDR1 and CDR2: SGHDN and FVKESK. The CDR3 sequence is CASSQVGIASEQYF. The CDR3 DNA reads as TGTGCCAGCAGCCAAGTCGGGATAGCATCCGAGCAGTACTTC.

This chain connects TRBV19 to TRBJ2-7; TRBD2 aligns across 11 bases. CDR1 LNHDA and CDR2 SQIVND come from the germline V gene (reference sequence). The CDR3 has 16 amino acids. Losses at the gene ends were 6 bases for V and 5 bases for J; bases not matched to a gene: 12. The DNA of the CDR3 is TGTGCCAGTAGCCTGACTAGCGGGGCAATGCTCCACGAGCAGTACTTC. Translation gives CASSLTSGAMLHEQYF. The full variable domain, rest sourced from reference TRBV19 and TRBJ2-7, is DGGITQSPKYLFRKEGQNVTLSCEQNLNHDAMYWYRQDPGQGLRLIYYSQIVNDFQKGDIAEGYSVSREKKESFPLTVTSAQKNPTAFYLCASSLTSGAMLHEQYFGPGTRLTVT.

V is TRBV7-9 and J is TRBJ1-1, with 7 bases identical to TRBD1. CDR3 length equals 13 residues. V lost 3 bases, J lost 4 bases, and 2 bases stayed unmatched. Germline-derived CDR1 and CDR2 are SEHNR and FQNEAQ (reference sequence). DNA for the CDR3: TGTGCCAGCAGCTTGGGGACAGTCACTGAAGCTTTCTTT. Protein: CASSLGTVTEAFF.

CDR3 amino acids: CASSLAEELFF. CDR3 nucleotides: TGTGCCAGCAGCTTGGCCGAAGAACTGTTTTTT. V usage is TRBV7-9 and J usage is TRBJ1-4; D is uncertain. V lost 3 bases and J 12 bases, leaving 8 bases between the germline ends. Per germline, CDR1 SEHNR and CDR2 FQNEAQ (reference sequence). The CDR3 sequence is 11 residues long. The full variable domain, its missing parts supplied by reference TRBV7-9 and TRBJ1-4, is DTGVSQNPRHKITKRGQNVTFRCDPISEHNRLYWYRQTLGQGPEFLTYFQNEAQLEKSRLLSDRFSAERPKGSFSTLEIQRTEQGDSAMYLCASSLAEELFFGSGTQLSVL.

The genes are TRBV5-1 and TRBJ2-6, with 7 bases that match TRBD2. The V and J ends lost 3 bases and 2 bases, in that order; junction bases with no gene match: 5. The CDR3 has 16 residues. The germline V gene encodes CDR1 SGHRS and CDR2 YFSETQ. The CDR3 sequence is CASSWAGDPGANVLTF. The CDR3 region has the DNA TGCGCCAGCAGCTGGGCGGGGGACCCTGGGGCCAACGTCCTGACTTTC.

The chain joins TRBV6-6 to TRBJ1-2; D perhaps matches TRBD1 (5 bases). Trimming left V 2 bases short and J 4 bases short, with 14 bases between. The CDR3 consists of 15 residues. Looked up from germline, CDR1 is MNHNY and CDR2 is SVGAGI (reference sequence). The CDR3 bases are TGTGCCAGCAGTTACGATGGCAGGGCGGTCTATGGCTACACCTTC. It codes for CASSYDGRAVYGYTF.

This rearrangement joins TRBV10-3 to TRBJ1-1; 10 bases line up with TRBD1. J was trimmed by 1 base and V by 6 bases; bases with no gene match: 2. Per germline, CDR1 ENHRY and CDR2 SYGVKD. The CDR3 extends over 14 amino acids. This chain's CDR3 is CAIRWDRGNTEAFF. In nucleotides, the CDR3 is TGTGCCATCAGGTGGGACAGGGGGAACACTGAAGCTTTCTTT.

The chain joins TRBV9 to TRBJ1-2; TRBD1 aligns across 9 bases. The V and J ends lost 4 bases and 3 bases, in that order; junction bases with no gene match: 7. CDR3 length: 15 residues. CDR1 is SGDLS and CDR2 is YYNGEE in the germline V gene. CDR3 sequence: CASSLLGQGDYGYTF. CDR3 bases: TGTGCCAGCAGCCTCTTGGGACAGGGAGACTATGGCTACACCTTC.

The count of this clone is one. The chain uses TRBV27 and TRBJ2-6, with a possible D match to TRBD2 (5 bases). The CDR3 has 14 amino acids. Trimming cost V 5 bases and J 2 bases, with 7 bases left between them. Germline V lookup: CDR1 MNHEY, CDR2 SMNVEV (reference sequence). The CDR3 DNA is TGTGCCAGCAGTACCGGGACTGGGGCCAACGTCCTGACTTTC. Translating gives CASSTGTGANVLTF.

A word on this clone: Other DNA variants within this sample encode the same CDR3. The genes are TRBV5-1 and TRBJ2-1; unclear D gene. The germline V gene has CDR1 SGHRS and CDR2 YFSETQ. Trimming cost V 0 bases and J 0 bases, with 7 bases left between them. CDR3 length: 15 amino acids. The CDR3 sequence: CASSLVGNSYNEQFF. The CDR3, as DNA: TGCGCCAGCAGCTTGGTTGGCAACTCCTACAATGAGCAGTTCTTC.

This chain connects TRBV30 to TRBJ2-3; no definite D call. V was pared by 4 bases and J by 1 base, with 15 bases between. The CDR3 sequence is 15 residues long. Germline V gene data show CDR1 as GTSNPN and CDR2 as SVGIG (reference sequence). CDR3 sequence (DNA): TGTGCCTGGACTTACCCCGTCTCGGGCACAGATACGCAGTATTTT. Protein product: CAWTYPVSGTDTQYF.

This clone occurred once. The chain is built from TRBV18 and TRBJ2-7; tentatively, D is TRBD2 (5 bases). This CDR3 has 14 amino acids. The V end lost 2 bases, the J end lost 7 bases, and 15 bases lay between the germline ends. The germline gives CDR1 KGHSH, CDR2 LQKENI. The DNA for the CDR3 is TGTGCCAGCTCACCATTCGGGGAGATATGGGAGCAGTACTTC. It codes for CASSPFGEIWEQYF.

The gene calls are TRBV2 and TRBJ2-2, with 11 bases identical to TRBD1. The CDR3 spans 16 residues. V was pared by 5 bases and J by 2 bases, with 4 bases of the junction left unmatched. Germline CDR1 is SNHLY and CDR2 is FYNNEI. The CDR3 nucleotides read TGTGCCAGCAGTATCGGACAGGGGGCCAACACCGGGGAGCTGTTTTTT. It translates to CASSIGQGANTGELFF.

The chain has TRBV19 and TRBJ1-5, with D perhaps TRBD1 (6 bases). The CDR3 loop spans 14 amino acids. The germline V gene has CDR1 LNHDA and CDR2 SQIVND (reference sequence). The ends were cut back, 6 bases at V and 2 bases at J, with 11 bases in the middle. The CDR3 DNA reads TGTGCCAGTAGACTAGGGGGGGGCAATCAGCCCCAGCATTTT. It translates to CASRLGGGNQPQHF. The full variable domain, completed using reference TRBV19 and TRBJ1-5, is DGGITQSPKYLFRKEGQNVTLSCEQNLNHDAMYWYRQDPGQGLRLIYYSQIVNDFQKGDIAEGYSVSREKKESFPLTVTSAQKNPTAFYLCASRLGGGNQPQHFGDGTRLSIL.

V is TRBV29-1 and J is TRBJ1-3; D is ambiguous. CDR1 and CDR2 from the germline V gene are SQVTM and ANQGSEA. V was shortened by 3 bases and J by 0 bases, with 12 bases between the two germline ends. The CDR3 spans 15 residues. Here the CDR3 DNA reads TGCAGCGTTGAGGTTACTCACCCCTCTGGAAACACCATATATTTT. This sequence encodes CSVEVTHPSGNTIYF. Filled out from reference TRBV29-1 and TRBJ1-3, the complete variable domain reads SAVISQKPSRDICQRGTSLTIQCQVDSQVTMMFWYRQQPGQSLTLIATANQGSEATYESGFVIDKFPISRPNLTFSTLTVSNMSPEDSSIYLCSVEVTHPSGNTIYFGEGSWLTVV.

This rearrangement joins TRBV11-2 to TRBJ2-7, with TRBD1 matching 7 bases. Germline V gives CDR1 SGHAT, CDR2 FQNNGV. The J segment lost 2 bases and the V segment lost 5 bases, leaving 6 bases of the junction unmatched. The CDR3 length is 14 residues. Here the CDR3 DNA reads TGTGCCAGCAGCGGTCCGGGACAGACCTACGAGCAGTACTTC. Residues: CASSGPGQTYEQYF.

The gene calls are TRBV6-2 or TRBV6-3 and TRBJ1-1, with D possibly being TRBD1 (5 bases). The V and J ends lost 6 bases and 0 bases respectively, with 14 bases between them. CDR1 is MNHEY, CDR2 SVGEGT, per germline. CDR3 length equals 15 residues. The CDR3 sequence is CASSHGGRLNTEAFF. The CDR3 DNA is TGTGCCAGCAGCCACGGGGGTAGGCTGAACACTGAAGCTTTCTTT.